One T cell receptor (beta chain) is described in this entry. Its matching antigen is unknown. The germline V gene has CDR1 SNHLY and CDR2 FYNNEI. The CDR3 has 15 residues. J lost 5 bases, V lost 6 bases, and 8 bases had no gene match. These data are taken from a study of shared clonotypes between healthy human individuals. Whole-study results and caveats: It was observed that 5% to 6% of naive CD4 clonotypes were shared across several donors.

Original handling: Junction-only sequences without quality scores were provided by ImmunoSEQ, so filtering was different. The method was immunoSEQ multiplex PCR; TCRdb's version includes in-frame clones alone and lacks a portion of them. The V and J calls and clone size come from that table; D and trimming were worked out from the DNA. The sample comprises 180,000 or so clones, about 93% of which are singletons, and around 0.067% rests with the top ten. The authors divided CD4+ cells into CD45RA+ naive and CD45RA-negative memory subsets. The chain uses TRBV2 and TRBJ2-3, with 10 bases matching TRBD1. The specimen was naive CD4+ T cells sorted from blood. Subset described: CD45RA+ positively selected. The receptor was derived from a young woman in good health. CDR3 protein: CASSPDRGRVDTQYF. The CDR3 region has the DNA TGTGCCAGCAGCCCTGACAGGGGGCGCGTAGATACGCAGTATTTT.